Listed here are 10 T cell receptor beta chains from one sample, sequenced in a study of CD8 T cells in Susac syndrome. An input of roughly 0.5 to 1 ug of RNA was subjected to reverse transcription using random hexamers. TCRdb ran MiXCR on the immunoSEQ multiplex PCR reads and lists one entry per CDR3 protein. The repertoire holds some 400,000 distinct CDR3 sequences, roughly 85% seen once, with 0.12% in the top ten. The sequenced sample consisted of CD8+ T cells from PBMCs. The receptors were sampled from a human donor with multiple sclerosis.

V is TRBV4-1 and J is TRBJ2-1; D may correspond to TRBD1 or TRBD2 (5 bases each). The CDR3 covers 15 residues. The germline CDR1 and CDR2 sequences are MGHRA and YSYEKL. V lost 4 bases and J 10 bases, leaving 20 bases between the germline ends. The CDR3 reads CASSPPGRLLGEQFF. CDR3 bases: TGCGCCAGCAGCCCCCCGGGACGCCTTCTCGGGGAGCAGTTCTTC.

As regards this clonotype: One junction end does not reproduce the germline sequence, and a read error may be involved. V is TRBV2 and J is TRBJ2-1; 7 nucleotides match TRBD2. From germline, CDR1 is SNHLY and CDR2 FYNNEI. This CDR3 is built from 14 residues. The CDR3 spells CASGRGSAYNEQFF. The CDR3 nucleotides are TGTGCCAGCGGGCGGGGGAGTGCCTACAATGAGCAATTCTTC. The full variable domain, with the rest looked up from reference TRBV2 and TRBJ2-1, is EPEVTQTPSHQVTQMGQEVILRCVPISNHLYFYWYRQILGQKVEFLVSFYNNEISEKSEIFDDQFSVERPDGSNFTLKIRSTKLEDSAMYFCASGRGSAYNEQFFGPGTRLTVL.

The chain recombines TRBV3-1 with TRBJ2-2; a weak D match, TRBD1 (6 bases). The V end lost 0 bases, the J end lost 5 bases, and 10 bases lay between the germline ends. Per the germline V gene, CDR1 is LGHDT and CDR2 is YNNKEL (reference sequence). CDR3 size: 15 residues. The DNA for the CDR3 is TGTGCCAGCAGCCAAGAAGGGGGAGAGACCGGGGAGCTGTTTTTT. Translating gives CASSQEGGETGELFF.

The rearrangement links TRBV2 to TRBJ1-1, with a possible D match to TRBD1 (5 bases). The CDR3 length is 12 residues. Germline V CDR1 and CDR2: SNHLY, FYNNEI. The V end lost 11 bases, the J end lost 6 bases, and 16 bases lay between the germline ends. CDR3 DNA sequence: TGTGCCGGGGGGACGGACGGCGCTGAAGCTTTCTTT. This sequence encodes CAGGTDGAEAFF.

V is TRBV6-1 and J is TRBJ1-1, with a tentative D call TRBD1 (5 bases). Germline V gene lookup returns CDR1 MNHNS and CDR2 SASEGT. The length of the CDR3 is 14 residues. Trimming removed 3 bases at V and 0 bases at J, with 8 bases between. The CDR3 region is CASSETVMNTEAFF. Written as DNA, the CDR3 is TGTGCCAGCAGTGAGACAGTTATGAACACTGAAGCTTTCTTT.

The chain employs TRBV15 and TRBJ2-1; no definite D call. V lost 1 base to trimming and J lost 6 bases, with 16 bases between them. From germline, CDR1 is LNHNV and CDR2 YYDKDF (reference sequence). CDR3 length: 16 amino acids. CDR3 protein: CATSRGPAGGPNEQFF. The CDR3 DNA follows: TGTGCCACCAGCAGAGGCCCCGCCGGCGGACCCAATGAGCAGTTCTTC.

The CDR3 DNA reads as TGTGCCAAGGACAGACAAGAGACCCAGTACTTC. Translating it yields CAKDRQETQYF. The V call is TRBV9, the J call TRBJ2-5; D perhaps matches TRBD1 (6 bases). CDR3 length: 11 amino acids. The germline V gene has CDR1 SGDLS and CDR2 YYNGEE. Trimming took off 9 bases at V and 2 bases at J, with 8 bases between the two ends.

V is TRBV7-9 and J is TRBJ2-3, with D unclear. Germline-derived CDR1 and CDR2 are SEHNR and FQNEAQ (reference sequence). This CDR3 spans 16 amino acids. With 2 bases removed from V and 4 bases from J, the gap between germline ends came to 16 bases. CDR3 in amino acids: CASSLYPMLGPDTQYF. CDR3 in DNA: TGTGCCAGCAGCTTATATCCGATGTTGGGCCCAGATACGCAGTATTTT.

This clonotype has only one observation. The CDR3 here is CASSSELQIMNTEAFF. The CDR3 DNA sequence: TGTGCCAGCAGCTCGGAACTTCAAATCATGAACACTGAAGCTTTCTTT. V and J are TRBV6-2 or TRBV6-3 and TRBJ1-1; no clear D. CDR1 MNHEY and CDR2 SVGEGT come from the germline V gene. V lost 6 bases and J 0 bases, leaving 17 bases between the germline ends. This CDR3 contains 16 residues.

J is TRBJ2-1 and V is TRBV3-1; D unclear. CDR1 and CDR2 (germline): LGHDT, YNNKEL (reference sequence). Between the trimmed V and J ends, which lost 3 bases and 6 bases, there was a span of 9 bases. This CDR3 region has 13 residues. CDR3 coding DNA: TGTGCCAGCAGCCACGCCTCTTCCAATGAGCAGTTCTTC. As protein: CASSHASSNEQFF.